This record covers a single TCR beta chain. The data stem from a study of blood T cell repertoires in COVID-19. This CDR3 spans 17 amino acids. The trim removed 0 bases at V and 8 bases at J, leaving 13 bases unmatched. Using immunoSEQ multiplex PCR, the repertoire was profiled, and TCRdb retains in-frame clones only, with some absent. The profile covers 150,000 or so clones, with about four fifths appearing a single time and around 4% taken by the ten largest. The TCR sequence derives from a woman aged 60-75 years with acute or convalescent COVID-19. This sequence joins TRBV6-7 and TRBJ2-1; 7 nucleotides match TRBD2. TRBV6-7 is placed among ORFs of uncertain function. The sample taken for sequencing was peripheral blood. The CDR3 loop is CASSYSSSGGQGDEQFF. CDR3 DNA: TGTGCCAGCAGTTACTCGTCATCGGGAGGCCAAGGGGATGAGCAGTTCTTC.